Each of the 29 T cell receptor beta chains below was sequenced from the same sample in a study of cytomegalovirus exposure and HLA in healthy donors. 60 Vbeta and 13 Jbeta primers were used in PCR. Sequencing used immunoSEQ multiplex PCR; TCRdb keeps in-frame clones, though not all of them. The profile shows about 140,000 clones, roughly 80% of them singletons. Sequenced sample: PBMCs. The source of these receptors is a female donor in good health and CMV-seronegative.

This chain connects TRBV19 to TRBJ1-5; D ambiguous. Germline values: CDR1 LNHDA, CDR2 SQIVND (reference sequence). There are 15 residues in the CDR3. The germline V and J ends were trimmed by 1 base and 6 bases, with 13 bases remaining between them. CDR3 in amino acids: CASSIVWGGGQPQHF. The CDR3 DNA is TGTGCCAGTAGTATAGTGTGGGGAGGTGGTCAGCCCCAGCATTTT. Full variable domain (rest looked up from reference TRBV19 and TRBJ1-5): DGGITQSPKYLFRKEGQNVTLSCEQNLNHDAMYWYRQDPGQGLRLIYYSQIVNDFQKGDIAEGYSVSREKKESFPLTVTSAQKNPTAFYLCASSIVWGGGQPQHFGDGTRLSIL.

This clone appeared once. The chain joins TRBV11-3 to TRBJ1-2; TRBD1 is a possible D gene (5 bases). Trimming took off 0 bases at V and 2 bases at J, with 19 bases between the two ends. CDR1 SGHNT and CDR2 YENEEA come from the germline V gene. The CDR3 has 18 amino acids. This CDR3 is CASSLDRIQGEPNYGYTF. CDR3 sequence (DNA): TGTGCCAGCAGCTTAGATCGTATCCAGGGCGAACCCAACTATGGCTACACCTTC.

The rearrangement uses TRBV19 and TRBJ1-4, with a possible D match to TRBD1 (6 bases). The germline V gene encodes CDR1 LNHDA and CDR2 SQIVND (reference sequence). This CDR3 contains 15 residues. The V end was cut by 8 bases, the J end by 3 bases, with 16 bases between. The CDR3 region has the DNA TGTGCCAGTCGAGATCCGGGACACTCTAATGAAAAACTGTTTTTT. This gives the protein CASRDPGHSNEKLFF.

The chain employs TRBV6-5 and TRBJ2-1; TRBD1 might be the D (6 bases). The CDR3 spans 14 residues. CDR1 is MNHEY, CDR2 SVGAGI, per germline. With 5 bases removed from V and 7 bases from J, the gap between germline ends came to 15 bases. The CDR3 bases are TGTGCCAGCAGTCCCGGGGACATTCGTAATGAGCAGTTCTTC. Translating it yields CASSPGDIRNEQFF.

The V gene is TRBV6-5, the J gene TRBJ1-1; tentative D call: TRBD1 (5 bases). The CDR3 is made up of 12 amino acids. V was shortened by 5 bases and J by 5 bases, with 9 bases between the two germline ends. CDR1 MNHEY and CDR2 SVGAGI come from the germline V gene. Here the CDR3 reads CASSQGRTEAFF. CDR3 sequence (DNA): TGTGCCAGCAGTCAGGGTCGAACTGAAGCTTTCTTT.

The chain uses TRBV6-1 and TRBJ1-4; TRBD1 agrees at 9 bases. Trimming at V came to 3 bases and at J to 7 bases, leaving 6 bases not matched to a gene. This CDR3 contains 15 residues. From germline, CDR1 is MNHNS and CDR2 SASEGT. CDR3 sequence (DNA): TGTGCCAGCAGTGAGGGGGGGACAGGGACTGAAAAACTGTTTTTT. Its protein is CASSEGGTGTEKLFF.

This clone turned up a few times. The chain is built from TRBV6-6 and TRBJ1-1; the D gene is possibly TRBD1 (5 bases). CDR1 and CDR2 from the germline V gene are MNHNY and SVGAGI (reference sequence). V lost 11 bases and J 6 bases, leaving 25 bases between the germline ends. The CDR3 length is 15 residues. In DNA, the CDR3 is TGTGCCCTCTCGCAGGGCCCGGGACTGGGCTCTGAAGCTTTCTTT. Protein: CALSQGPGLGSEAFF.

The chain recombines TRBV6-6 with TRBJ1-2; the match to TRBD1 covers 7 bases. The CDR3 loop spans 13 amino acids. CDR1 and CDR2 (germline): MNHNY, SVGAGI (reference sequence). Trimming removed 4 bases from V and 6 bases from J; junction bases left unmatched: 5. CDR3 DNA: TGTGCCAGCAGTTCGACAGGGAGTCATGGCTACACCTTC. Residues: CASSSTGSHGYTF.

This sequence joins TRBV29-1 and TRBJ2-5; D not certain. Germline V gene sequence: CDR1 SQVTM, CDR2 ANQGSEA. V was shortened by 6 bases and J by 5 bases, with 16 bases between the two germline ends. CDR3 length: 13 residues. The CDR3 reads CSVREHTRETQYF. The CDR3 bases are TGCAGCGTCCGAGAACACACGAGGGAGACCCAGTACTTC.

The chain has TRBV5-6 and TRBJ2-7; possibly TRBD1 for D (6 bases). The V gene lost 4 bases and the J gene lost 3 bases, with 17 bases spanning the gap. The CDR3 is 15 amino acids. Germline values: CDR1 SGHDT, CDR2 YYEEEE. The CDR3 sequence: CASSGQGFRRYEQYF. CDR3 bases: TGTGCCAGCAGCGGCCAGGGGTTCCGTCGCTACGAGCAGTACTTC.

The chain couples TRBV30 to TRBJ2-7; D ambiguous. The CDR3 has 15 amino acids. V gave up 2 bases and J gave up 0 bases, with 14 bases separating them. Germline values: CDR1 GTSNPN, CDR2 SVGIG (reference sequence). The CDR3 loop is CAWSYEVEDSYEQYF. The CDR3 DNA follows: TGTGCCTGGAGTTATGAGGTAGAGGACTCCTACGAGCAGTACTTC.

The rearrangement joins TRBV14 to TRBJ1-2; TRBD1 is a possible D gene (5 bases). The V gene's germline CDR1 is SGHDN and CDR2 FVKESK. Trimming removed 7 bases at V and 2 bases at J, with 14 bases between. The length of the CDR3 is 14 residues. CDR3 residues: CASTPGSGNYGYTF. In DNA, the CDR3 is TGTGCCAGCACCCCAGGGTCAGGCAACTATGGCTACACCTTC.

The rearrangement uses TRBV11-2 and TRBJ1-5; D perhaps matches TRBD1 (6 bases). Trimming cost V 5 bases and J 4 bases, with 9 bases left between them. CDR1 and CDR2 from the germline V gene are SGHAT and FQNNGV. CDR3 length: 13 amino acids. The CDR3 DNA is TGTGCCAGCAGCCAGACAGGAAATCAGCCCCAGCATTTT. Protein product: CASSQTGNQPQHF. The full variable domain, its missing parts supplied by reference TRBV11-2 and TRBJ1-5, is EAGVAQSPRYKIIEKRQSVAFWCNPISGHATLYWYQQILGQGPKLLIQFQNNGVVDDSQLPKDRFSAERLKGVDSTLKIQPAKLEDSAVYLCASSQTGNQPQHFGDGTRLSIL.

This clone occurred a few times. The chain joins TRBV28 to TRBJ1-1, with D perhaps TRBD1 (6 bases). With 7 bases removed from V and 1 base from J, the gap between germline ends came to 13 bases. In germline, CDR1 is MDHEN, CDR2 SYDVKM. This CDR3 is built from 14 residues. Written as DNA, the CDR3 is TGTGCCAGCACCCCGGACAGCAAGAACACTGAAGCTTTCTTT. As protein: CASTPDSKNTEAFF. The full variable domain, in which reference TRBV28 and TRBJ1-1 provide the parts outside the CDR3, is DVKVTQSSRYLVKRTGEKVFLECVQDMDHENMFWYRQDPGLGLRLIYFSYDVKMKEKGDIPEGYSVSREKKERFSLILESASTNQTSMYLCASTPDSKNTEAFFGQGTRLTVV.

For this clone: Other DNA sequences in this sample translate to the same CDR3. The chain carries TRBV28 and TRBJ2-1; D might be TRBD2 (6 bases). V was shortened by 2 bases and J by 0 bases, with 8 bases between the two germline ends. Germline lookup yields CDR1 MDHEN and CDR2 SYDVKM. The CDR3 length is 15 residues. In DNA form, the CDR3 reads TGTGCCAGCAGTTTAGGGGGGAGCTCCTACAATGAGCAGTTCTTC. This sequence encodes CASSLGGSSYNEQFF.

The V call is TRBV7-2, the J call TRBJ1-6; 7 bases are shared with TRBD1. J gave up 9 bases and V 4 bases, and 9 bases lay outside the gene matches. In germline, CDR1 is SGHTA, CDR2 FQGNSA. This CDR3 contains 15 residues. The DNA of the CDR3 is TGTGCCAGCAGCTCTCGACAGGGAGGCGGTTCACCCCTCCACTTT. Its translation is CASSSRQGGGSPLHF.

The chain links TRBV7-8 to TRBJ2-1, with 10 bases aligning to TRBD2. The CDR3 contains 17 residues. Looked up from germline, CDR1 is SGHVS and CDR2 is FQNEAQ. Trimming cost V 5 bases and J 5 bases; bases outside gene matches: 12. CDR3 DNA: TGTGCCAGCAGCCTACCGATAGCGGGGGGCTACAACAATGAGCAGTTCTTC. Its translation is CASSLPIAGGYNNEQFF.

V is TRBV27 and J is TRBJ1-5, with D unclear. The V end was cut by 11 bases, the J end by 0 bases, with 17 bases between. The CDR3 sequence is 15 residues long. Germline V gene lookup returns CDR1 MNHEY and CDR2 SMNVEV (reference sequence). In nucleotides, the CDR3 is TGTGCCTCAAAGGGAGCCACCTATAGCAATCAGCCCCAGCATTTT. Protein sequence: CASKGATYSNQPQHF.

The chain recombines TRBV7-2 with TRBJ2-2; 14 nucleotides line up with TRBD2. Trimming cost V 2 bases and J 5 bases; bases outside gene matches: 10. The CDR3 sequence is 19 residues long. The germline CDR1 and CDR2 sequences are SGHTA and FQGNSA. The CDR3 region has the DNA TGTGCCAGCAGCTTAAACGGACTAGCGGGGGGCCGGCGTACCGGGGAGCTGTTTTTT. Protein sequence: CASSLNGLAGGRRTGELFF.

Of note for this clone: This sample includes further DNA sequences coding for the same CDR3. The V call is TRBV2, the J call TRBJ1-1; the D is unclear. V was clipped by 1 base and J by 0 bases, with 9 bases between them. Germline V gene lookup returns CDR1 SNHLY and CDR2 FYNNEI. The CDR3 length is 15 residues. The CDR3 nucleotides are TGTGCCAGCAGTGAAGGGCGGGCGATGAACACTGAAGCTTTCTTT. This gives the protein CASSEGRAMNTEAFF.

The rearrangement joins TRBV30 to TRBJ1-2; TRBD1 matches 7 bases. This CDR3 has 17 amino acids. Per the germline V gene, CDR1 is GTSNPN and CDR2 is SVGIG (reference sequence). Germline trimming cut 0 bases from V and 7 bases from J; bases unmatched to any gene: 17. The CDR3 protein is CAWSVLPPGGMLGGYTF. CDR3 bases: TGTGCCTGGAGTGTTTTGCCCCCAGGGGGAATGTTAGGTGGCTACACCTTC.

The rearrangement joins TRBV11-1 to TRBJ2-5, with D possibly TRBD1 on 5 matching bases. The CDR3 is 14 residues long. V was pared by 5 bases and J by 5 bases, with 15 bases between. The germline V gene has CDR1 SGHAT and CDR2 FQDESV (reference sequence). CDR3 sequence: CASSTSRVSETQYF. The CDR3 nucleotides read TGTGCCAGCAGCACCAGCAGGGTGTCGGAGACCCAGTACTTC.

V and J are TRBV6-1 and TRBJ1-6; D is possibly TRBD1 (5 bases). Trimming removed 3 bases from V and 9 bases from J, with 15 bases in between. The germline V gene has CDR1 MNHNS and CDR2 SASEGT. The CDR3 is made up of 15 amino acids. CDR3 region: CASSERRQKSSPLHF. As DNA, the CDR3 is TGTGCCAGCAGTGAGCGCCGACAGAAGAGTTCACCCCTCCACTTT.

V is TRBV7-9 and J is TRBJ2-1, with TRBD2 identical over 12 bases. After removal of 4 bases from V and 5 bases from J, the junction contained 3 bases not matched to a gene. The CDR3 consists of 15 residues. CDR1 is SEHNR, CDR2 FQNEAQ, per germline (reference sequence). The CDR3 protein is CASSSLAGGHNEQFF. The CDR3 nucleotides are TGTGCCAGCAGCTCCCTAGCGGGGGGGCACAATGAGCAGTTCTTC.

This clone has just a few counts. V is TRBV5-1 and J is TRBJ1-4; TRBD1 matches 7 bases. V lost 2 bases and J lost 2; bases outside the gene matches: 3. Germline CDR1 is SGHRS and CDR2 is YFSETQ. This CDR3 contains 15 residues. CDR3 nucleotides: TGCGCCAGCAGCTTAACGGGACAGACTAATGAAAAACTGTTTTTT. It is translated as CASSLTGQTNEKLFF.

The CDR3 loop is CASSQKPELADYNEQFF. The CDR3 DNA reads as TGCGCCAGCAGCCAAAAACCAGAACTAGCGGATTACAATGAGCAGTTCTTC. The chain links TRBV4-1 to TRBJ2-1, with 8 positions matching TRBD2. The CDR3 extends over 17 amino acids. Losses at the gene ends were 2 bases for V and 4 bases for J; bases not matched to a gene: 10. Germline V lookup: CDR1 MGHRA, CDR2 YSYEKL.

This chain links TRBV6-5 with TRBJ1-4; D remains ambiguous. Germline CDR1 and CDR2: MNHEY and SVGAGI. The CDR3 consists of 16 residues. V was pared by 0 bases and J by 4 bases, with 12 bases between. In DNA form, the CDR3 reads TGTGCCAGCAGTTACTCGTTCCGGGTTGGTAATGAAAAACTGTTTTTT. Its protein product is CASSYSFRVGNEKLFF.

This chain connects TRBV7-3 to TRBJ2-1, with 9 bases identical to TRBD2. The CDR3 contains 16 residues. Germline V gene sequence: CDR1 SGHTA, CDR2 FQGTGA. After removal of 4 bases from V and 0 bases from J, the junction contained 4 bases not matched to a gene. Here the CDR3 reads CASSSSGTSSYNEQFF. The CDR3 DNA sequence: TGTGCCAGCAGCTCTAGCGGGACCAGCTCCTACAATGAGCAGTTCTTC.

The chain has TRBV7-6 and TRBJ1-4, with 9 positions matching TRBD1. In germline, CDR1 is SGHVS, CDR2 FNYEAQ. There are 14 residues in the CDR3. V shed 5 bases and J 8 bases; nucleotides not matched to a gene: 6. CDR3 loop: CASSIGQGREKLFF. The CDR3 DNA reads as TGTGCCAGCAGCATAGGACAGGGGCGGGAAAAACTGTTTTTT.